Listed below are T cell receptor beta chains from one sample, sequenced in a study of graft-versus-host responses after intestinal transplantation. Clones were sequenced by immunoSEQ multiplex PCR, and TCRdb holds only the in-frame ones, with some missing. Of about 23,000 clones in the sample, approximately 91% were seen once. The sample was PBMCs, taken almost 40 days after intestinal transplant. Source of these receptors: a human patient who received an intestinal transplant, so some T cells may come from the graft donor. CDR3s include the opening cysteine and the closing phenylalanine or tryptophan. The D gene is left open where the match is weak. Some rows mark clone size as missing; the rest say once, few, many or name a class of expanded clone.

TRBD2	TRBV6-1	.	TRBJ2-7	TGTGCCAGCAGTCATAGCGGGAGGGGGTACGAGCAGTACTTC	CASSHSGRGYEQYF
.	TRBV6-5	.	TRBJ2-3	TGTGCCAGCAGTTTAATGTGGACAGATACGCAGTATTTT	CASSLMWTDTQYF
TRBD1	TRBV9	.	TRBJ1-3	TGTGCCAGCAAAGGACAGGGGTCTGGAAACACCATATATTTT	CASKGQGSGNTIYF
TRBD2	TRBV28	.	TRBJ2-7	TGTGCCAGCAGTTGGGAGGGGAATGCCTACGAGCAGTACTTC	CASSWEGNAYEQYF
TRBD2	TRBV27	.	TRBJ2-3	TGTGCCAGCAGCCCTAGCGGGCCCGGGTCGGATACGCAGTATTTT	CASSPSGPGSDTQYF
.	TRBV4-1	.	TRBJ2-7	TGCGCCAGCAGCCAAGTCGCTTCTGAGCAGTACTTC	CASSQVASEQYF
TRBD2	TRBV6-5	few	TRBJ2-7	TGTGCCAGCAGTTACTCTATAGCGGGAGAGGGTCACGAGCAGTACTTC	CASSYSIAGEGHEQYF
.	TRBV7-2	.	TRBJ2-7	TGTGCCAGCAGCTTAGACGGCCTCTTCAGCGACGAGCAGTACTTC	CASSLDGLFSDEQYF
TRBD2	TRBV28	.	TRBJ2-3	TGTGCCAGCAGTTACCCTCGATTATGGGGGACTAGCGGGAGGGCGGGAGCAGATACGCAGTATTTT	CASSYPRLWGTSGRAGADTQYF
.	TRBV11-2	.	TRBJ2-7	TGTGCCAGCAGTCCCAAGGGACTTACCTACGAGCAGTACTTC	CASSPKGLTYEQYF
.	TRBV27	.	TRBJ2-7	TGTGCCAGCAGTTTAGGGCTCATATACTCCTACGAGCAGTACTTC	CASSLGLIYSYEQYF
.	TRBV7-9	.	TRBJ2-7	TGTGCCAGCAGCTCGACAGTCTCCTACGAGCAGTACTTC	CASSSTVSYEQYF
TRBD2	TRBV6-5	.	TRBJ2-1	TGTGCCAGCAGTTACAGCGGGAGTTACAATGAGCAGTTCTTC	CASSYSGSYNEQFF
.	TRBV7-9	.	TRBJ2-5	TGTGCCAGCAGCCCCGGATGGTGGCAAGAGACCCAGTACTTC	CASSPGWWQETQYF
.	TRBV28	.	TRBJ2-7	TGTGCCAGCAGTTTTGCAGGTGTCTACGAGCAGTACTTC	CASSFAGVYEQYF
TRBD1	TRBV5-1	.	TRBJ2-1	TGCGCCAGCAGCTTGGGGACAGGGAGCTACAATGAGCAGTTCTTC	CASSLGTGSYNEQFF
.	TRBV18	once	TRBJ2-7	TGTGCCAGCTCACCCGCGGACCCTACAGGGCTCTACGAGCAGTACTTC	CASSPADPTGLYEQYF
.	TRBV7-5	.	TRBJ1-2	TGTGTCAGAAGCCCTAATATGCTGCCGGGACAGGGGTCTACTAACTATGGCTACACCTTC	CVRSPNMLPGQGSTNYGYTF
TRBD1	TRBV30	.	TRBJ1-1	TGTGCCTGGAGCGAGGGACAGAGGAACACTGAAGCTTTCTTT	CAWSEGQRNTEAFF
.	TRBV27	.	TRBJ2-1	TGTGCCAGCAGTTTAGGGGGAGTGGTATACAATGAGCAGTTCTTC	CASSLGGVVYNEQFF
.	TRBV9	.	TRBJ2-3	TGTGCCAGCAGCGTAGACGGGTTCACAGATACGCAGTATTTT	CASSVDGFTDTQYF
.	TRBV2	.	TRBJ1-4	TGTGCCAGCTGTGTCAGTCCAAATGAAAAACTGTTTTTT	CASCVSPNEKLFF
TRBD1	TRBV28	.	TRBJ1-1	TGTGCCAGCCGGGGACAGTTAGCTGAAGCTTTCTTT	CASRGQLAEAFF
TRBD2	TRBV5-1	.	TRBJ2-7	TGCGCCAGCAGCAGGGCTAGCGGGTCCCGTACGTACGAGCAGTACTTC	CASSRASGSRTYEQYF
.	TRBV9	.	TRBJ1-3	TGTGCCAGCAGCGTAGGTTGGGTAGGAAACACCATATATTTT	CASSVGWVGNTIYF
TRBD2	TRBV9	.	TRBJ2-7	TGTGCCAGCAGCGTAGCGGGGGGGCCCTACGAGCAGTACTTC	CASSVAGGPYEQYF
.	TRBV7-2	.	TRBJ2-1	TGTGCCAGCAGCTTTTTAGAAGGGGCGCTAGGAGGGTTCTACAATGAGCAGTTCTTC	CASSFLEGALGGFYNEQFF